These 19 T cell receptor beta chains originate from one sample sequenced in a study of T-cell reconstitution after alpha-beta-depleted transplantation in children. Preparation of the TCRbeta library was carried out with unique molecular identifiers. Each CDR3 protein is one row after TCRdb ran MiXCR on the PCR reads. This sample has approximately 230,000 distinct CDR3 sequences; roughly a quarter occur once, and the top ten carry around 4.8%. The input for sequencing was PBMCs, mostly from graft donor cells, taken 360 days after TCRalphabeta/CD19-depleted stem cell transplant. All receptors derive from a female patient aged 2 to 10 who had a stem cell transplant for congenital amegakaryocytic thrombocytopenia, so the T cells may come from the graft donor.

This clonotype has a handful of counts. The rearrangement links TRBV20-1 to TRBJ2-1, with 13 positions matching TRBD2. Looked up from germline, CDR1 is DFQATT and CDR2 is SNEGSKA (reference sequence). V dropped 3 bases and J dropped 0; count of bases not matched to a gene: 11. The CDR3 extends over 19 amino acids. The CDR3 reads CSASPLGLAGALSYNEQFF. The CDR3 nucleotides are TGCAGTGCTAGCCCCCTCGGACTAGCGGGGGCCCTCTCCTACAATGAGCAGTTCTTC.

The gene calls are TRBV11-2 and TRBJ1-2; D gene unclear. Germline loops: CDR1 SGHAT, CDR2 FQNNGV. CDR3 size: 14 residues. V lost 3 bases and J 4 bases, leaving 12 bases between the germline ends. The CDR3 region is CASSLVQFGYGYTF. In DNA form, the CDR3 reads TGTGCCAGCAGCTTGGTGCAGTTCGGCTATGGCTACACCTTC.

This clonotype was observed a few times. Written as DNA, the CDR3 is TGCGCCAGCCTTCCAGCCTTCAGCTCCTACAATGAGCAGTTCTTC. This encodes CASLPAFSSYNEQFF. The chain carries TRBV5-1 and TRBJ2-1; D unresolved. V was shortened by 7 bases and J by 0 bases, with 14 bases between the two germline ends. Germline V gives CDR1 SGHRS, CDR2 YFSETQ. The CDR3 covers 15 residues.

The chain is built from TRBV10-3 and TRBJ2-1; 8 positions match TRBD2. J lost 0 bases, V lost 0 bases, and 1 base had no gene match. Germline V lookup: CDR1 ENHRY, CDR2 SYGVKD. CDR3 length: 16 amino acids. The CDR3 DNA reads TGTGCCATCAGTGAGTCAAGCGGGAGCTCCTACAATGAGCAGTTCTTC. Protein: CAISESSGSSYNEQFF.

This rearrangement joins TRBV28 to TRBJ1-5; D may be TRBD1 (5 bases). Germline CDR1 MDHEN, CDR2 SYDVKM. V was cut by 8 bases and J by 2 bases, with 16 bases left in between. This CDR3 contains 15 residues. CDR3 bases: TGTGCCAGCTATATGCAGGGTGCGGGCAATCAGCCCCAGCATTTT. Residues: CASYMQGAGNQPQHF.

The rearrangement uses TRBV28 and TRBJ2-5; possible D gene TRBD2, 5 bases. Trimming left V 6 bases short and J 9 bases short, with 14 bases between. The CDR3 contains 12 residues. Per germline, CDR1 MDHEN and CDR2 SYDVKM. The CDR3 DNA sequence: TGTGCCAGCAGACTGACTCGGGGAGCCCAGTACTTC. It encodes CASRLTRGAQYF.

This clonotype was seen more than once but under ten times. This CDR3 reads CASSLPSQPYGYTF. In DNA, the CDR3 is TGCGCCAGCAGCTTGCCTTCCCAGCCCTATGGCTACACCTTC. This chain uses TRBV5-1 with TRBJ1-2; no firm D call. V was pared by 1 base and J by 4 bases, with 11 bases between. This CDR3 is 14 amino acids long. The germline gives CDR1 SGHRS, CDR2 YFSETQ.

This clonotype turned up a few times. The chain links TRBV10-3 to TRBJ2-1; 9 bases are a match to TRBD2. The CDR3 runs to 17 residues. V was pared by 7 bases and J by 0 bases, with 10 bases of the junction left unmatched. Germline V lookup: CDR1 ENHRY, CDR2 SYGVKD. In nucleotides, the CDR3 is TGTGCCATCAATGACGGCGGGAGGGTGATCTCCTACAATGAGCAGTTCTTC. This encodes CAINDGGRVISYNEQFF.

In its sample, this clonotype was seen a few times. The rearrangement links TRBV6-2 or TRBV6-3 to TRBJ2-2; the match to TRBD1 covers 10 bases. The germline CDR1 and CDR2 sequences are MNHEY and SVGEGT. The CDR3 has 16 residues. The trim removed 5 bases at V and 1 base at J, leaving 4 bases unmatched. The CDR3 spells CASSDRGHLNTGELFF. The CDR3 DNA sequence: TGTGCCAGCAGTGACAGGGGGCATCTGAACACCGGGGAGCTGTTTTTT.

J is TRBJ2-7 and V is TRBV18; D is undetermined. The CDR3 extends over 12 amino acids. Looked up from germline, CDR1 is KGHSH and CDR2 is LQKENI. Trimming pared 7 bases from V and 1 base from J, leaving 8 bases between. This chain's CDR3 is CASFTNSYEQYF. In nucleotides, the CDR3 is TGTGCCAGCTTCACAAATTCCTACGAGCAGTACTTC.

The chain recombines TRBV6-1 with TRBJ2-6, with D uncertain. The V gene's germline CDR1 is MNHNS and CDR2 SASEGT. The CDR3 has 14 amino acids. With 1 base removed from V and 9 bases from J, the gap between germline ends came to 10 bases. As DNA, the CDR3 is TGTGCCAGCAGTGAAGGTTCCAGCTTCAACGTCCTGACTTTC. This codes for CASSEGSSFNVLTF.

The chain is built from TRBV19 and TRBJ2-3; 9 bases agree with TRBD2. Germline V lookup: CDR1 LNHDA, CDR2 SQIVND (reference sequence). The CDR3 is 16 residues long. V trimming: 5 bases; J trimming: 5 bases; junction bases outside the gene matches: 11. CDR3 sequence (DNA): TGTGCCAGTAGTTTCAGATTAGCGGGAGCCGGAGATACGCAGTATTTT. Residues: CASSFRLAGAGDTQYF.

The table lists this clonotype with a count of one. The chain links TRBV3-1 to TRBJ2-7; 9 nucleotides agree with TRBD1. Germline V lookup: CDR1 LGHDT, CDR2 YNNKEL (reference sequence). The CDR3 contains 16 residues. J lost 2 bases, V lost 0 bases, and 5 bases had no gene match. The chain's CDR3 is CASSQEWGQGTYEQYF. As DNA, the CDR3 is TGTGCCAGCAGCCAAGAATGGGGACAGGGAACCTACGAGCAGTACTTC.

CDR3 residues: CSAPRLALNYEQYF. CDR3 sequence (DNA): TGCAGTGCTCCACGACTAGCCCTTAATTACGAGCAGTACTTC. The chain employs TRBV20-1 and TRBJ2-7; the match to TRBD2 covers 7 bases. The J segment lost 4 bases and the V segment lost 5 bases, leaving 11 bases of the junction unmatched. Germline CDR1 and CDR2: DFQATT and SNEGSKA (reference sequence). The CDR3 totals 14 residues.

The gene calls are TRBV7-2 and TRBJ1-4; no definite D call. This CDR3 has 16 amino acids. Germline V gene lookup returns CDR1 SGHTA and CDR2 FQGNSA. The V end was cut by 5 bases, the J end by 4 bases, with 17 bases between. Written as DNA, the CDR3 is TGTGCCAGCAGCCTCTCGTCGGGAACTAATAATGAAAAACTGTTTTTT. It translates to CASSLSSGTNNEKLFF.

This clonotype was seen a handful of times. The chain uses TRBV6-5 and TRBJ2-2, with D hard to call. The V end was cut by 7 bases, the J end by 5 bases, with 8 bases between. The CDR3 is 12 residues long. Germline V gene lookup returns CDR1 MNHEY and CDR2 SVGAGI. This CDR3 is CASTQSTGELFF. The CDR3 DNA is TGTGCCAGCACCCAGAGTACCGGGGAGCTGTTTTTT.

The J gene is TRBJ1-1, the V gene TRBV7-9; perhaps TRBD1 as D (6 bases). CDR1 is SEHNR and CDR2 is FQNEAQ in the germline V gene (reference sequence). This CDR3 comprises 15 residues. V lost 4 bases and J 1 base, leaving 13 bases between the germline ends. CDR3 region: CASSWTGGGNTEAFF. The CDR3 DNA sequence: TGTGCCAGCAGCTGGACCGGAGGGGGGAACACTGAAGCTTTCTTT.

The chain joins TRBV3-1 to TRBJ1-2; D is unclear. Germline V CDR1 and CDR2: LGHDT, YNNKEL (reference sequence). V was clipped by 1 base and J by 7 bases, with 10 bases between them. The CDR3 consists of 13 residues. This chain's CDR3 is CASSQAHTRGYTF. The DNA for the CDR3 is TGTGCCAGCAGCCAAGCCCACACCCGTGGCTACACCTTC.

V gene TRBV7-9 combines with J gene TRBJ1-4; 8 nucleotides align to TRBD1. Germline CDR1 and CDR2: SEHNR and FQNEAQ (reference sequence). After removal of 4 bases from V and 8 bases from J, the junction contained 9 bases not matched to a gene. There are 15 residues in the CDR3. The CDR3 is CASSSTQGALEKLFF. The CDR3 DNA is TGTGCCAGCAGCTCCACTCAGGGGGCCTTGGAAAAACTGTTTTTT.